The 9 T cell receptor beta chains below come from one sample, sequenced in a study of CD8 T cells in Susac syndrome. Random hexamers were used to reverse transcribe about 0.5 to 1 ug of RNA. Each CDR3 protein is one row after TCRdb ran MiXCR on the immunoSEQ multiplex PCR reads. The sample records a few hundred thousand distinct CDR3 sequences, roughly 94% being singletons. What was sequenced was CD4+ T cells from PBMCs. The origin of the receptors is a human donor with multiple sclerosis.

This chain connects TRBV2 to TRBJ1-2; the D gene is possibly TRBD1 (6 bases). The germline V and J ends were trimmed by 6 bases and 6 bases, with 14 bases remaining between them. The germline gives CDR1 SNHLY, CDR2 FYNNEI. This CDR3 contains 13 residues. The CDR3 protein is CASRGLQGDGYTF. The DNA of the CDR3 is TGTGCCAGCAGAGGTTTACAGGGAGATGGCTACACCTTC.

The V gene is TRBV7-2, the J gene TRBJ1-6; D is unresolved. The CDR3 is made up of 13 amino acids. Trimming cost V 3 bases and J 7 bases, with 7 bases left between them. Germline V lookup: CDR1 SGHTA, CDR2 FQGNSA. The DNA for the CDR3 is TGTGCCAGCAGCTTTACAGAGAATTCACCCCTCCACTTT. The encoded protein is CASSFTENSPLHF.

The V call is TRBV2, the J call TRBJ1-5; TRBD1 aligns across 7 bases. CDR3 length: 15 amino acids. The trim removed 4 bases at V and 7 bases at J, leaving 10 bases unmatched. Germline-derived CDR1 and CDR2 are SNHLY and FYNNEI. CDR3 residues: CASSGQGEGGQPQHF. In DNA form, the CDR3 reads TGTGCCAGCAGTGGACAGGGTGAAGGAGGGCAGCCCCAGCATTTT.

This clonotype was detected once. CDR3 DNA sequence: TGTGCCAATGGAGTGACTAGCGGGGGAGGGGGAGTCACCGGGGAGCTGTTTTTT. It translates to CANGVTSGGGGVTGELFF. This chain links TRBV21-1 with TRBJ2-2; the table's TRBD2 call for D was not verified on the DNA. TRBV21-1 is termed a pseudogene. The CDR3 totals 18 residues.

Comment on this clonotype: One junction end disagrees with the germline gene, perhaps due to a read error. This chain links TRBV5-4 with TRBJ1-4; TRBD1 matches at 9 bases. Per germline, CDR1 SGHNT and CDR2 YYREEE (reference sequence). This CDR3 is 12 amino acids long. For the CDR3, the DNA is TGTGCCAGCAGTTTGGACAGGGGAAAACTGTTTTTT. Protein sequence: CASSLDRGKLFF.

The chain links TRBV20-1 to TRBJ1-2, with 10 bases lining up with TRBD1. V shed 3 bases, J shed 4 bases, and the junction held 5 bases outside the gene matches. Germline V gene lookup returns CDR1 DFQATT and CDR2 SNEGSKA (reference sequence). The CDR3 runs to 14 residues. The CDR3 DNA reads TGCAGTGCTAGCGGGGACAGGGGAGGCTATGGCTACACCTTC. This translates into CSASGDRGGYGYTF.

V usage is TRBV20-1 and J usage is TRBJ2-7, with 8 nucleotides matching TRBD2. The CDR3 runs 15 residues. The ends lost 0 bases at V and 0 bases at J; junction bases unmatched: 4. The germline V gene has CDR1 DFQATT and CDR2 SNEGSKA (reference sequence). The CDR3 DNA reads as TGCAGTGCTAGAGATAGCAGCGGGAGCTCCTACGAGCAGTACTTC. It encodes CSARDSSGSSYEQYF.

The gene calls are TRBV20-1 and TRBJ2-1; D is tentatively TRBD1 or TRBD2 (5 bases each). This CDR3 has 14 residues. V gave up 0 bases and J gave up 7 bases, with 13 bases separating them. CDR1 DFQATT and CDR2 SNEGSKA come from the germline V gene (reference sequence). CDR3 sequence reads: CSAREGAGRNEQFF. CDR3 coding DNA: TGCAGTGCTAGAGAAGGGGCGGGTAGGAATGAGCAGTTCTTC.

This clonotype was recorded once. The chain uses TRBV12-3 or TRBV12-4 and TRBJ2-1; TRBD2 matches 15 bases. V shed 10 bases and J 15 bases; nucleotides not matched to a gene: 13. CDR3 size: 14 residues. The CDR3 DNA follows: TGTGCCACCAAGCCCGGACTAGCGGGGGGGAGCAGGTTCTTC. Its protein product is CATKPGLAGGSRFF.